The 32 T cell receptor beta chains given below trace back to one sample, sequenced in a study of T cell responses to AZD1222 COVID-19 vaccine. Measured with immunoSEQ multiplex PCR; TCRdb has only the in-frame clones, and not every one. The table records some 100,000 clones, around nine tenths of them present only once. Sequences were derived from peripheral blood, sampled on day 0 of AZD1222 vaccination. Source of these receptors: an adult in good health.

This clone was observed once. CDR3 loop: CASSPAPVSYNEQFF. DNA for the CDR3: TGTGCCAGCAGCCCCGCACCAGTTTCCTACAATGAGCAGTTCTTC. The chain recombines TRBV7-2 with TRBJ2-1; no clear D. Looked up from germline, CDR1 is SGHTA and CDR2 is FQGNSA. Trimming cost V 5 bases and J 1 base, with 12 bases left between them. The CDR3 spans 15 residues.

The rearrangement uses TRBV30 and TRBJ1-6; 9 bases match TRBD1. The CDR3 consists of 15 residues. Looked up from germline, CDR1 is GTSNPN and CDR2 is SVGIG (reference sequence). V was pared by 0 bases and J by 7 bases, with 4 bases of the junction left unmatched. CDR3 loop: CAWSVGQGANSPLHF. CDR3 DNA: TGTGCCTGGAGTGTGGGACAGGGAGCAAATTCACCCCTCCACTTT.

The chain employs TRBV10-2 and TRBJ1-1; 9 bases match TRBD1. The CDR3 contains 16 residues. V was clipped by 4 bases and J by 1 base; unmatched bases: 7. Germline V CDR1 and CDR2: WSHSY, SAAADI. The CDR3, as DNA: TGCGCCAGCAGTGTACAGGGGGCTCGGGGGAACACTGAAGCTTTCTTT. Its translation is CASSVQGARGNTEAFF.

This clone was detected only once. This sequence joins TRBV15 and TRBJ1-3; D remains unclear. Germline CDR1 reads LNHNV; CDR2 reads YYDKDF (reference sequence). The CDR3 is made up of 16 amino acids. V gave up 0 bases and J gave up 4 bases, with 13 bases separating them. The CDR3 spells CATSRDPLSFGNTIYF. CDR3 nucleotides: TGTGCCACCAGCAGAGATCCGTTGTCCTTCGGAAACACCATATATTTT.

This rearrangement joins TRBV28 to TRBJ1-2; D possibly corresponds to TRBD1 (6 bases). Germline-derived CDR1 and CDR2 are MDHEN and SYDVKM. The CDR3 has 10 residues. V lost 5 bases and J 10 bases, leaving 8 bases between the germline ends. The DNA of the CDR3 is TGTGCCAGCAGTCACAGGGACTACACCTTC. Translating it yields CASSHRDYTF.

V and J are TRBV7-2 and TRBJ1-6, with D possibly matching TRBD1 (6 bases). Germline values: CDR1 SGHTA, CDR2 FQGNSA. The CDR3 is 17 residues long. Trimming left V 5 bases short and J 0 bases short, with 14 bases between. CDR3 nucleotides: TGTGCCAGCAGCACTACAGGGCCCGGCTCCTATAATTCACCCCTCCACTTT. It codes for CASSTTGPGSYNSPLHF. Using reference TRBV7-2 and TRBJ1-6 for the parts outside the CDR3, the full variable domain is GAGVSQSPSNKVTEKGKDVELRCDPISGHTALYWYRQSLGQGLEFLIYFQGNSAPDKSGLPSDRFSAERTGGSVSTLTIQRTQQEDSAVYLCASSTTGPGSYNSPLHFGNGTRLTVT.

In this sample, this clone turned up a few times. The rearrangement joins TRBV7-9 to TRBJ2-2; 8 positions match TRBD1. This CDR3 has 15 amino acids. V gave up 4 bases and J gave up 1 base; unmatched junction bases: 2. Germline lookup yields CDR1 SEHNR and CDR2 FQNEAQ (reference sequence). The CDR3 loop reads CASSWGTGNTGELFF. CDR3 DNA sequence: TGTGCCAGCAGCTGGGGGACAGGGAACACCGGGGAGCTGTTTTTT.

V gene TRBV5-1 combines with J gene TRBJ1-1; D gene unclear. CDR3 length: 13 residues. CDR1 and CDR2 (germline): SGHRS, YFSETQ. V gave up 4 bases and J gave up 3 bases, with 10 bases separating them. CDR3 DNA sequence: TGCGCCAGCAGCCTCGCCCTGGACACTGAAGCTTTCTTT. It codes for CASSLALDTEAFF.

The chain carries TRBV5-6 and TRBJ1-1; D remains ambiguous. The germline V gene has CDR1 SGHDT and CDR2 YYEEEE. The V end was cut by 2 bases, the J end by 5 bases, with 19 bases between. The CDR3 extends over 16 amino acids. CDR3 DNA: TGTGCCAGCAGCTTATATGGGCGCTTAAGTCGGACTGAAGCTTTCTTT. Protein sequence: CASSLYGRLSRTEAFF. Combining the CDR3 with reference TRBV5-6 and TRBJ1-1 gives the whole variable domain DAGVTQSPTHLIKTRGQQVTLRCSPKSGHDTVSWYQQALGQGPQFIFQYYEEEERQRGNFPDRFSGHQFPNYSSELNVNALLLGDSALYLCASSLYGRLSRTEAFFGQGTRLTVV.

The CDR3: CASSSDTGSGTEAFF. In DNA, the CDR3 is TGTGCCAGCAGCTCCGACACGGGGTCAGGCACTGAAGCTTTCTTT. V usage is TRBV7-9 and J usage is TRBJ1-1; D gene ambiguous. CDR3 length: 15 residues. CDR1 and CDR2 (germline): SEHNR, FQNEAQ (reference sequence). Between the trimmed V and J ends, which lost 4 bases and 4 bases, there was a span of 16 bases.

This rearrangement joins TRBV18 to TRBJ1-2, with D unresolved. Germline CDR1 KGHSH, CDR2 LQKENI. V was trimmed by 4 bases and J by 5 bases, leaving 11 bases between them. CDR3 size: 13 residues. CDR3 amino acids: CASSRGGGYGYTF. CDR3 nucleotide sequence: TGTGCCAGCTCACGGGGAGGAGGTTATGGCTACACCTTC.

The chain links TRBV5-6 to TRBJ2-7; 8 nucleotides line up with TRBD1. V shed 0 bases, J shed 1 base, and the junction held 3 bases outside the gene matches. In germline, CDR1 is SGHDT, CDR2 YYEEEE. There are 15 residues in the CDR3. CDR3 region: CASSLGGTGSYEQYF. The DNA for the CDR3 is TGTGCCAGCAGCTTGGGAGGGACAGGATCCTACGAGCAGTACTTC. The full variable domain, completed using reference TRBV5-6 and TRBJ2-7, is DAGVTQSPTHLIKTRGQQVTLRCSPKSGHDTVSWYQQALGQGPQFIFQYYEEEERQRGNFPDRFSGHQFPNYSSELNVNALLLGDSALYLCASSLGGTGSYEQYFGPGTRLTVT.

J is TRBJ2-5 and V is TRBV3-1 (or the pseudogene TRBV3-2); D is ambiguous. The CDR3 loop spans 12 amino acids. Deletions cut 5 bases from V and 0 bases from J, with 4 bases between. Germline loops: CDR1 LGHDT, CDR2 YNNKEL (reference sequence). This CDR3 reads CASSVNQETQYF. CDR3 nucleotide sequence: TGTGCCAGCAGCGTTAACCAAGAGACCCAGTACTTC.

V and J are TRBV4-2 and TRBJ2-1; 14 bases agree with TRBD2. Germline trimming cut 4 bases from V and 7 bases from J; bases unmatched to any gene: 9. Germline assignment: CDR1 LGHNA and CDR2 YNFKEQ. This CDR3 has 17 residues. CDR3 amino acids: CASSRDAGTSGGNEQFF. The CDR3 coding sequence is TGTGCCAGCAGCCGCGATGCCGGGACTAGCGGGGGAAATGAGCAGTTCTTC.

V is TRBV4-1 and J is TRBJ1-1; D gene ambiguous. Trimming left V 0 bases short and J 5 bases short, with 7 bases between. Germline CDR1 reads MGHRA; CDR2 reads YSYEKL. The CDR3 extends over 13 amino acids. CDR3 coding DNA: TGCGCCAGCAGCCAAGAGGAGAGGACTGAAGCTTTCTTT. Protein: CASSQEERTEAFF.

This clone was seen only once. This chain links TRBV28 with TRBJ1-2, with TRBD1 matching 8 bases. Germline V gene lookup returns CDR1 MDHEN and CDR2 SYDVKM. The CDR3 length is 14 residues. The junction had 9 bases not matched to a gene; V was cut back by 4 bases and J by 8 bases. CDR3 DNA sequence: TGTGCCAGCAGTTGGACAGGGAAGGCGGCGGGCTACACCTTC. Protein sequence: CASSWTGKAAGYTF.

V and J are TRBV2 and TRBJ1-4, with 7 bases that match TRBD1. The CDR3 is 15 amino acids. V was pared by 7 bases and J by 4 bases, with 9 bases of the junction left unmatched. Germline CDR1 and CDR2: SNHLY and FYNNEI. The CDR3 is CASNFGQAINEKLFF. For the CDR3, the DNA is TGTGCCAGCAACTTCGGACAGGCCATTAATGAAAAACTGTTTTTT.

This chain links TRBV7-9 with TRBJ1-2; TRBD1 might be the D (5 bases). Trimming took 5 bases from V and 2 from J, leaving 15 bases between them. CDR1 and CDR2 (germline): SEHNR, FQNEAQ (reference sequence). The CDR3 is made up of 15 amino acids. CDR3 region: CASSIQGGDNYGYTF. In DNA form, the CDR3 reads TGTGCCAGCAGCATCCAAGGAGGGGACAACTATGGCTACACCTTC.

CDR3 in amino acids: CASSSPSGLTDTQYF. For the CDR3, the DNA is TGTGCCAGCAGCTCACCTAGCGGGCTCACAGATACGCAGTATTTT. This sequence joins TRBV6-2 or TRBV6-3 and TRBJ2-3, with 8 bases identical to TRBD2. There are 15 residues in the CDR3. V shed 6 bases, J shed 2 bases, and the junction held 7 bases outside the gene matches. Germline V gene sequence: CDR1 MNHEY, CDR2 SVGEGT.

The chain is built from TRBV2 and TRBJ1-4, with D possibly matching TRBD1 (6 bases). Germline values: CDR1 SNHLY, CDR2 FYNNEI. The CDR3 sequence is 15 residues long. The V gene lost 4 bases and the J gene lost 1 base, with 10 bases spanning the gap. CDR3 coding DNA: TGTGCCAGCAGTGTTACAGGGTTAACTAATGAAAAACTGTTTTTT. Translated: CASSVTGLTNEKLFF.

This chain uses TRBV5-6 with TRBJ2-3; possibly TRBD2 for D (6 bases). CDR3 length equals 13 residues. Trimming pared 1 base from V and 4 bases from J, leaving 7 bases between. Germline V gene data show CDR1 as SGHDT and CDR2 as YYEEEE. CDR3 sequence: CASSLWGADTQYF. CDR3 nucleotides: TGTGCCAGCAGCTTGTGGGGGGCAGATACGCAGTATTTT.

CDR3 sequence: CSGGRPNEKLFF. The CDR3 nucleotides are TGCAGCGGGGGACGTCCTAATGAAAAACTGTTTTTT. The rearrangement uses TRBV29-1 and TRBJ1-4, with a possible D match to TRBD1 (5 bases). The CDR3 spans 12 residues. The ends were cut back, 7 bases at V and 3 bases at J, with 9 bases in the middle. In germline, CDR1 is SQVTM, CDR2 ANQGSEA.

This chain connects TRBV7-5 to TRBJ1-2. TRBV7-5 has pseudogene status. CDR3 size: 14 residues. As DNA, the CDR3 is TGTGCCAGAAGCGCACCGGGACGGGCCGGGGGCTACACCTTC. Protein: CARSAPGRAGGYTF.

The V gene is TRBV7-2, the J gene TRBJ2-1; 8 bases are a match to TRBD2. Germline CDR1 SGHTA, CDR2 FQGNSA. This CDR3 contains 15 residues. V shed 2 bases and J 6 bases; nucleotides not matched to a gene: 6. This CDR3 reads CASSLTRGAGNEQFF. The CDR3, as DNA: TGTGCCAGCAGCTTAACGCGGGGGGCGGGCAATGAGCAGTTCTTC.

The chain has TRBV24-1 and TRBJ1-2, with a possible D match to TRBD1 (5 bases). The V end was cut by 1 base, the J end by 7 bases, with 9 bases between. The CDR3 is made up of 13 amino acids. CDR1 and CDR2 from the germline V gene are KGHDR and SFDVKD. The CDR3 bases are TGTGCCACCAGTGATTTTTCCAGGGCTGGCTACACCTTC. This encodes CATSDFSRAGYTF.

This chain uses TRBV6-2 or TRBV6-3 with TRBJ2-1, with D tentatively TRBD2 (6 bases). V was pared by 0 bases and J by 3 bases, with 6 bases between. CDR3 length equals 14 residues. The V gene's germline CDR1 is MNHEY and CDR2 SVGEGT. The CDR3 sequence: CASSYSGGYNEQFF. The DNA of the CDR3 is TGTGCCAGCAGTTACTCGGGAGGCTACAATGAGCAGTTCTTC.

This clone was seen once. The chain is built from TRBV28 and TRBJ2-7; 7 bases fit TRBD2. J gave up 3 bases and V 10 bases, and 15 bases lay outside the gene matches. The CDR3 consists of 15 residues. CDR1 is MDHEN and CDR2 is SYDVKM in the germline V gene. The CDR3 region has the DNA TGTGCCACCCTACCTGGGGGGGTTACGATCTACGAGCAGTACTTC. Protein sequence: CATLPGGVTIYEQYF. Complete variable domain (other parts from reference TRBV28 and TRBJ2-7): DVKVTQSSRYLVKRTGEKVFLECVQDMDHENMFWYRQDPGLGLRLIYFSYDVKMKEKGDIPEGYSVSREKKERFSLILESASTNQTSMYLCATLPGGVTIYEQYFGPGTRLTVT.

The chain joins TRBV12-3 or TRBV12-4 to TRBJ1-1; weak D call: TRBD1 (5 bases). This CDR3 has 13 amino acids. V dropped 3 bases and J dropped 7 bases, with 12 bases sitting between them. The CDR3 DNA follows: TGTGCCAGCAGTTTGGGCCCACAGGTTGAAGCTTTCTTT. It encodes CASSLGPQVEAFF.

The CDR3 loop is CASSRGSGPRTEAFF. CDR3 nucleotides: TGCGCCAGCAGCCGGGGATCGGGCCCGAGGACTGAAGCTTTCTTT. The genes are TRBV4-1 and TRBJ1-1; no clear D. Germline V lookup: CDR1 MGHRA, CDR2 YSYEKL. CDR3 length equals 15 residues. V was trimmed by 4 bases and J by 5 bases, leaving 17 bases between them.

The chain has TRBV6-4 and TRBJ2-2; perhaps TRBD2 as D (5 bases). The CDR3 length is 14 residues. Germline values: CDR1 MRHNA, CDR2 SNTAGT. The germline V and J ends were trimmed by 3 bases and 5 bases, with 10 bases remaining between them. The CDR3 sequence: CASSEERDTGELFF. Written as DNA, the CDR3 is TGTGCCAGCAGTGAAGAACGGGATACCGGGGAGCTGTTTTTT.

The CDR3 is CASSGQGAGEQYF. CDR3 in DNA: TGTGCCAGCAGTGGACAGGGGGCGGGAGAGCAGTACTTC. J is TRBJ2-7 and V is TRBV2; 10 bases agree with TRBD1. Germline lookup yields CDR1 SNHLY and CDR2 FYNNEI. The CDR3 spans 13 residues. With 4 bases clipped from V and 7 bases from J, the junction kept 4 bases outside the gene matches.

The rearrangement uses TRBV6-1 and TRBJ1-2, with a tentative D call TRBD1 (5 bases). Trimming took 1 base from V and 4 from J, leaving 10 bases between them. The CDR3 spans 14 residues. Germline CDR1 reads MNHNS; CDR2 reads SASEGT. The CDR3 bases are TGTGCCAGCAGTGAAGTCAGGGCGAGCTATGGCTACACCTTC. Translation gives CASSEVRASYGYTF.